These T cell receptor beta chains were read from a single sample in a study of T cell repertoires in cytomegalovirus infection. TCRdb processed the reads anew with MiXCR; each CDR3 protein has one entry. The sample carries 130,000 or so distinct CDR3 sequences, about 6.3% recorded once. The sample was PBMCs. The receptors were gathered from a human donor in good health (CMV status not recorded). Some clones in this sample may be carry-over from other donors' samples. CDR3s include the opening cysteine and the closing phenylalanine or tryptophan. Each record gives: J gene, V gene, CDR3 length, CDR3 protein.

>TRBJ2-3|TRBV6-1|15
CASILRDTRTDTQYF
>TRBJ1-1|TRBV29-1|14
CSVSYRAADTEAFF
>TRBJ2-5|TRBV11-2|15
CASSLEMGLAETQYF
>TRBJ1-4|TRBV4-3|14
CASGGDRGREKLFF
>TRBJ2-5|TRBV27|14
CASSSLGPGETQYF
>TRBJ1-1|TRBV6-2/TRBV6-3|16
CASSYSGRGRNTEAFF
>TRBJ1-2|TRBV7-2|15
CASSLGQGPNYGYTF
>TRBJ2-2|TRBV6-4|15
CASSPGTGDTGELFF
>TRBJ2-1|TRBV28|15
CASSPGTGNGNEQFF
>TRBJ2-1|TRBV7-2|17
CASSSGTSGGLRDEQFF
>TRBJ1-1|TRBV15|15
CATSRSTGQGHVAFF
>TRBJ2-7|TRBV12-3/TRBV12-4|15
CASSLGEFSSYEQYF
>TRBJ1-5|TRBV28|15
CASSFSGGRYQPQHF
>TRBJ2-1|TRBV5-6|12
CASSGVLSEQFF
>TRBJ1-5|TRBV20-1|15
CSAREEDRSHQPQHF
>TRBJ2-2|TRBV11-2|15
CASSSSGGRIGELFF
>TRBJ1-6|TRBV19|15
CASRQFVDSNSPLHF
>TRBJ2-5|TRBV6-2/TRBV6-3|14
CASSYSSTQETQYF
>TRBJ1-3|TRBV29-1|14
CSVVETEIGNTIYF
>TRBJ1-2|TRBV29-1|12
CSAQGARYGYTF
>TRBJ1-5|TRBV19|15
CASSIRGAGNQPQHF
>TRBJ2-5|TRBV7-7|14
CASSTGQPGETQYF
>TRBJ2-2|TRBV7-8|15
CASSFGAAGTGELFF
>TRBJ2-3|TRBV20-1|15
CSSLRGGVSTDTQYF
>TRBJ2-1|TRBV3-1|12
CASSQEGLGQFF
>TRBJ2-3|TRBV28|17
CASSTTGGGISTDTQYF
>TRBJ1-1|TRBV12-3/TRBV12-4|14
CASREISGTDEAFF
>TRBJ1-1|TRBV29-1|13
CSVAQGARPEAFF